This section outlines one T cell receptor (beta chain) sequence together with its context. The data were obtained in a study of CD8+ T cells in alopecia areata. Trimming removed 3 bases from V and 0 bases from J, with 15 bases in between. The CDR3 has 17 residues. Following RNA extraction, reverse transcription yielded cDNA that acted as the sequencing template. The assay was immunoSEQ multiplex PCR, and TCRdb's table has in-frame clones only and misses some. The sample comprises approximately 120,000 clones, around 50% of which are singletons, and over 9.5% rests with the top ten. The chain combines TRBV23-1 with TRBJ1-5; no firm D call. TRBV23-1 is noted as an ORF with a role that remains uncertain. The sequence came from a human donor with alopecia areata. Sequencing was done on a sample of NKG2D-low CD8+ T cells sorted from blood. The CDR3 DNA is TGCGCCAGCAGTCACTTCCCCGGGAGGGATAGCAATCAGCCCCAGCATTTT. Protein sequence: CASSHFPGRDSNQPQHF.